Below, 24 T cell receptor beta chains from the same sample are listed, as sequenced in a study of T cell responses to AZD1222 COVID-19 vaccine. Method: immunoSEQ multiplex PCR; TCRdb's copy keeps in-frame clones and lacks some. The table includes roughly 120,000 clones, about 85% detected once. The material was peripheral blood, obtained on day 0 of AZD1222 vaccination. The receptors were sampled from an adult in good health.

V usage is TRBV5-4 and J usage is TRBJ2-2; D might be TRBD1 or TRBD2, each matching 5 bases. CDR3 length: 15 residues. Germline CDR1 is SGHNT and CDR2 is YYREEE (reference sequence). Trimming cost V 10 bases and J 3 bases, with 19 bases left between them. CDR3 amino acids: CAAGYEGTHTGELFF. CDR3 DNA: TGTGCCGCCGGATACGAGGGGACCCACACCGGGGAGCTGTTTTTT. Looking up the rest from reference TRBV5-4 and TRBJ2-2 gives the full variable domain: ETGVTQSPTHLIKTRGQQVTLRCSSQSGHNTVSWYQQALGQGPQFIFQYYREEENGRGNFPPRFSGLQFPNYSSELNVNALELDDSALYLCAAGYEGTHTGELFFGEGSRLTVL.

This clone was recorded only once. This chain connects TRBV5-8 to TRBJ1-5, with 8 bases fitting TRBD1. Germline CDR1 reads SGHTS; CDR2 reads YDEGEE. Trimming removed 9 bases from V and 9 bases from J; junction bases left unmatched: 17. The CDR3 extends over 15 amino acids. Here the CDR3 DNA reads TGTGCCACCTCTGAGGCAGGACAGGGTCTATGGCCCCAGCATTTT. It specifies CATSEAGQGLWPQHF.

The chain carries TRBV4-3 and TRBJ2-2; 9 bases match TRBD2. The V gene's germline CDR1 is LGHNA and CDR2 YSLEER. This CDR3 comprises 17 residues. V lost 1 base, J lost 5 bases, and 8 bases stayed unmatched. The CDR3 region is CASSQGRAGGLTGELFF. The CDR3 DNA reads TGCGCCAGCAGCCAAGGGAGAGCGGGGGGCCTAACCGGGGAGCTGTTTTTT.

The rearrangement uses TRBV3-1 (or the pseudogene TRBV3-2) and TRBJ2-5; possibly TRBD2 for D (5 bases). This CDR3 is 15 amino acids long. Trimming took off 6 bases at V and 5 bases at J, with 19 bases between the two ends. Per germline, CDR1 LGHDT and CDR2 YNNKEL (reference sequence). DNA of the CDR3: TGTGCCAGCAGTGGGAGCTGGAGCCCCGGGGAGACCCAGTACTTC. Its protein product is CASSGSWSPGETQYF.

The chain recombines TRBV28 with TRBJ2-2; D could derive from TRBD1 or TRBD2 (5 bases each). Germline V gene lookup returns CDR1 MDHEN and CDR2 SYDVKM. The ends were cut back, 6 bases at V and 1 base at J, with 9 bases in the middle. The CDR3 sequence is 14 residues long. In nucleotides, the CDR3 is TGTGCCAGCAGCTGGGACCAGAACACCGGGGAGCTGTTTTTT. Amino acids: CASSWDQNTGELFF.

The V and J genes are TRBV21-1 and TRBJ1-1. TRBV21-1 is assigned pseudogene status. This CDR3 is built from 16 residues. The CDR3 nucleotides read TGTGCCAGCAGCAAACACCCAGTGAGCACGAACACTGAAGCTTTCTTT. Protein: CASSKHPVSTNTEAFF.

The CDR3 is CASRAQSSGGPYNEQFF. Here the CDR3 DNA reads TGTGCCAGCAGAGCCCAGTCCTCGGGGGGGCCGTACAATGAGCAGTTCTTC. The rearrangement links TRBV27 to TRBJ2-1; the match to TRBD2 covers 8 bases. V was pared by 6 bases and J by 4 bases, with 14 bases of the junction left unmatched. The germline V gene has CDR1 MNHEY and CDR2 SMNVEV (reference sequence). The CDR3 is made up of 17 amino acids.

The chain links TRBV9 to TRBJ2-5; a possible D gene is TRBD2 (6 bases). V was pared by 5 bases and J by 1 base, with 15 bases between. CDR1 and CDR2 (germline): SGDLS, YYNGEE. The CDR3 is made up of 15 amino acids. CDR3 sequence reads: CASRTHAGLQETQYF. The CDR3 DNA is TGTGCCAGCAGGACACATGCGGGGCTCCAAGAGACCCAGTACTTC.

The chain recombines TRBV21-1 with TRBJ2-5; TRBD1 is taken as the D call from the table, unchecked against the DNA. TRBV21-1 is a pseudogene locus. The CDR3 spans 14 residues. CDR3 bases: TGTGCCAGCAGGCCCGGGACAGCAGAAGAGACCCAGTACTTC. This codes for CASRPGTAEETQYF.

This clone was seen a single time. The genes are TRBV7-7 and TRBJ2-2; D remains unclear. With 5 bases removed from V and 5 bases from J, the gap between germline ends came to 9 bases. Germline CDR1 and CDR2: SSHAT and FNYEAQ (reference sequence). The CDR3 is made up of 13 amino acids. The CDR3 DNA sequence: TGTGCCAGCAGCCCCAAACGAACCGGGGAGCTGTTTTTT. Translating it yields CASSPKRTGELFF.

This clone was recorded once. The V gene is TRBV7-9, the J gene TRBJ1-4, with D possibly TRBD1 on 6 matching bases. Germline V gene lookup returns CDR1 SEHNR and CDR2 FQNEAQ (reference sequence). The CDR3 consists of 15 residues. The V and J ends lost 5 bases and 4 bases respectively, with 14 bases between them. The CDR3 bases are TGTGCCAGCAGCCTTAGGACAGTCCATAATGAAAAACTGTTTTTT. Translation: CASSLRTVHNEKLFF.

The rearrangement joins TRBV15 to TRBJ2-1, with D perhaps TRBD2 (5 bases). Trimming stripped 0 bases from V and 5 bases from J, with 14 bases between. The V gene's germline CDR1 is LNHNV and CDR2 YYDKDF (reference sequence). The CDR3 totals 16 residues. This CDR3 is CATSRDLPGIDNEQFF. The CDR3 DNA sequence: TGTGCCACCAGCAGAGATTTACCGGGGATAGACAATGAGCAGTTCTTC.

This clone has only one observation. This chain links TRBV6-5 with TRBJ1-2; a possible D gene is TRBD1 (6 bases). The CDR3 spans 13 residues. Per germline, CDR1 MNHEY and CDR2 SVGAGI. The V and J ends lost 8 bases and 5 bases respectively, with 15 bases between them. The CDR3 is CASADRRQYGYTF. CDR3 nucleotides: TGTGCCAGCGCCGACAGGAGACAATATGGCTACACCTTC.

CDR3 residues: CASSQDLLGQGNYGYTF. The CDR3 DNA sequence: TGTGCCAGCAGCCAAGATCTTCTGGGACAGGGTAACTATGGCTACACCTTC. The genes are TRBV3-1 (or the pseudogene TRBV3-2) and TRBJ1-2, with 9 bases that match TRBD1. The germline gives CDR1 LGHDT, CDR2 YNNKEL (reference sequence). V was pared by 0 bases and J by 1 base, with 6 bases of the junction left unmatched. This CDR3 is 17 amino acids long.

To note about this clone: This CDR3 is also generated by other DNA sequences in the sample. The V call is TRBV9, the J call TRBJ1-6; no firm D call. Trimming cost V 0 bases and J 7 bases, with 8 bases left between them. There are 14 residues in the CDR3. Germline V CDR1 and CDR2: SGDLS, YYNGEE. The CDR3 protein is CASSVGPENSPLHF. The CDR3 coding sequence is TGTGCCAGCAGCGTAGGCCCAGAGAATTCACCCCTCCACTTT.

The CDR3 protein is CASSFRQTIANYGYTF. The CDR3 DNA reads as TGTGCCAGCAGCTTCCGGCAGACCATAGCTAACTATGGCTACACCTTC. The chain uses TRBV7-9 and TRBJ1-2, with D uncertain. V lost 3 bases, J lost 0 bases, and 14 bases lay in between. CDR1 is SEHNR and CDR2 is FQNEAQ in the germline V gene (reference sequence). The CDR3 length is 16 residues.

This clone was observed once. This chain connects TRBV19 to TRBJ2-1, with D unresolved. The CDR3 runs 13 residues. V was pared by 4 bases and J by 6 bases, with 10 bases between. Germline V CDR1 and CDR2: LNHDA, SQIVND (reference sequence). For the CDR3, the DNA is TGTGCCAGTAGTACCGGGTGGGTCAATGAGCAGTTCTTC. This sequence encodes CASSTGWVNEQFF.

The chain uses TRBV25-1 and TRBJ2-7; tentatively, D is TRBD2 (5 bases). Per the germline V gene, CDR1 is MGHDK and CDR2 is SYGVNS. The CDR3 consists of 13 residues. V lost 4 bases and J lost 7, with 14 bases in between. CDR3 region: CASSALRGEEQYF. The CDR3 region has the DNA TGTGCCAGCAGTGCCCTCCGGGGTGAAGAGCAGTACTTC.

The chain combines TRBV5-1 with TRBJ1-1; unclear D gene. V shed 1 base and J shed 4 bases, with 11 bases lying between them. Germline V gene data show CDR1 as SGHRS and CDR2 as YFSETQ. This CDR3 contains 14 residues. The CDR3 DNA reads as TGCGCCAGCAGCTTGAGGAGGGATAGCACTGAAGCTTTCTTT. Its protein is CASSLRRDSTEAFF.

There are a few counts of this clone. This rearrangement joins TRBV11-2 to TRBJ1-5, with D uncertain. V lost 5 bases to trimming and J lost 6 bases, with 8 bases between them. The CDR3 is made up of 12 amino acids. CDR1 is SGHAT and CDR2 is FQNNGV in the germline V gene. The CDR3 region is CASSKESQPQHF. The CDR3 region has the DNA TGTGCCAGCAGCAAGGAGTCTCAGCCCCAGCATTTT.

This sequence joins TRBV7-9 and TRBJ2-3, with TRBD2 identical over 9 bases. Trimming removed 3 bases from V and 2 bases from J; junction bases left unmatched: 3. CDR3 size: 15 residues. Germline values: CDR1 SEHNR, CDR2 FQNEAQ (reference sequence). The CDR3 DNA is TGTGCCAGCAGCTTTCTAGCGGGGCCCACAGATACGCAGTATTTT. Translated, it gives CASSFLAGPTDTQYF.

The chain links TRBV12-2 to TRBJ2-1; TRBD2, the table's D call, was not compared with the DNA. TRBV12-2 is shown as a pseudogene. The CDR3 has 17 residues. The CDR3: CASRLDTATSGVNEQFF. CDR3 DNA: TGTGCAAGTCGCTTAGATACTGCGACTAGCGGGGTAAATGAGCAGTTCTTC.

The chain carries TRBV7-9 and TRBJ1-2, with D hard to call. Germline values: CDR1 SEHNR, CDR2 FQNEAQ (reference sequence). The CDR3 length is 13 residues. V shed 5 bases and J shed 4 bases, with 11 bases lying between them. The CDR3 DNA is TGTGCCAGCAGCGTCGACGGGAGCTATGGCTACACCTTC. The encoded protein is CASSVDGSYGYTF.

The chain links TRBV7-6 to TRBJ2-2; D might be TRBD2 (6 bases). Germline CDR1 SGHVS, CDR2 FNYEAQ. The CDR3 contains 14 residues. Trimming took off 6 bases at V and 6 bases at J, with 14 bases between the two ends. The CDR3 protein is CASSKGGDAGELFF. The DNA for the CDR3 is TGTGCCAGCAGTAAAGGAGGGGACGCCGGGGAGCTGTTTTTT.